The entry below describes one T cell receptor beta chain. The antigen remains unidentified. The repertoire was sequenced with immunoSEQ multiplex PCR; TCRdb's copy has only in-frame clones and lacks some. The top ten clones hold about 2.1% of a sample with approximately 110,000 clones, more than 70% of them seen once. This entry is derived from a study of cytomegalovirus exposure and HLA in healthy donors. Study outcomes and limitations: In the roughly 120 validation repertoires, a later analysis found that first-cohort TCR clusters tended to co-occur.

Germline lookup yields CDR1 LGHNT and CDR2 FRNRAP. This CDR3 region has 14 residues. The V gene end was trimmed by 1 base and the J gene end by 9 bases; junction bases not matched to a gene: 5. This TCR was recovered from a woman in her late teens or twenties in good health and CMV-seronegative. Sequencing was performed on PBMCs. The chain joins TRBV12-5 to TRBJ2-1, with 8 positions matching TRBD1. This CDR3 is CASGLAQGASEQFF. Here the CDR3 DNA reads TGTGCTAGTGGTTTGGCGCAGGGGGCAAGTGAGCAGTTCTTC.